The sequence of this TCR beta chain was determined in a study of cytomegalovirus exposure and HLA in healthy donors. Study-wide points: The study flagged 150 to 200 TCR beta chains as cytomegalovirus-associated. Three of the chains that were CMV-associated were confirmed in vitro to be specific for CMV antigens.

The method was immunoSEQ multiplex PCR; TCRdb's version includes in-frame clones alone and lacks a portion of them. The sample consists of fewer than 250,000 clones, over 75% of them appearing once. A note on this clone: Its antigen remains unknown.

Germline V gene sequence: CDR1 MNHEY, CDR2 SMNVEV (reference sequence). This CDR3 spans 14 amino acids. The junction had 3 bases not matched to a gene; V was cut back by 4 bases and J by 4 bases. This receptor was taken from a young woman in good health and CMV-seropositive. Material for sequencing was PBMCs. The genes are TRBV27 and TRBJ2-5; 10 bases align to TRBD2. CDR3 sequence reads: CASSSSGRGETQYF. CDR3 sequence (DNA): TGTGCCAGCAGTTCTAGCGGGAGAGGAGAGACCCAGTACTTC.